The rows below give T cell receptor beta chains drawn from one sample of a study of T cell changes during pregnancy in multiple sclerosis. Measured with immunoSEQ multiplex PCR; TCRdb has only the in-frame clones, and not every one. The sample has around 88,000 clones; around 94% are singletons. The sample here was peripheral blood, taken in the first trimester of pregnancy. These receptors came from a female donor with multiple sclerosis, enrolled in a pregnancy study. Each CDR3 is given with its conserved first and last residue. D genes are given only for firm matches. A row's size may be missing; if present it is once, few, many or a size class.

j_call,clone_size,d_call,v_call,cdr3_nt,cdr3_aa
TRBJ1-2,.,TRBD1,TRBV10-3,TGTGCCATCAGTGGACGAGGGGGACAGGGGCTCAATCACTATGGCTACACCTTC,CAISGRGGQGLNHYGYTF
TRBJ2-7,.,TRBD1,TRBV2,TGTGCCAGCAGCTATGGACAGGGAGGCGAGCAGTACTTC,CASSYGQGGEQYF
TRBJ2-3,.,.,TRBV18,TGTGCCAGCTCAACTAGCACAGATACGCAGTATTTT,CASSTSTDTQYF
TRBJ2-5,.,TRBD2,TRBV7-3,TGTGCCAGCAGTGCAGCGGGAGGTTTAGAGACCCAGTACTTC,CASSAAGGLETQYF
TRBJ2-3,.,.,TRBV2,TGTGCCAGCAGTGGCAACTCAGATACGCAGTATTTT,CASSGNSDTQYF
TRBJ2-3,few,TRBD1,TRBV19,TGTGCCAGTAGTACAAAACAGGGGTCCGGTACGCAGTATTTT,CASSTKQGSGTQYF
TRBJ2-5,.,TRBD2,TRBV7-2,TGTGCCAGCAGCTTTTCCGGGGGGAACAAAGAGACCCAGTACTTC,CASSFSGGNKETQYF
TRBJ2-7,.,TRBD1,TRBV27,TGTGCCAGCAGTTCCCAGGGGGCAGGGGAGCAGTACTTC,CASSSQGAGEQYF
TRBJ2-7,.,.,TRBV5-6,TGTGCCAGCAGCTTGGGACAGAGTTACGAGCAGTACTTC,CASSLGQSYEQYF
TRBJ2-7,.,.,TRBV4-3,TGCGCCAGCAGCCATGGGAGTGGGAGCTTCGAGCAGTACTTC,CASSHGSGSFEQYF
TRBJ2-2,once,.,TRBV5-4,TGTGCCAGCAGCACGAAGTCAGGGGCGCGTGGCGGGGAGCTGTTTTTT,CASSTKSGARGGELFF
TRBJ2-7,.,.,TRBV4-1,TGCGCCAGCAGCCAAACAACGCCAGACATGCGAAGAGCCTACGAGCAGTACTTC,CASSQTTPDMRRAYEQYF
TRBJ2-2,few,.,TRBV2,TGTGCCAGCAGGCCCGAGTCCGGGAGTGGCACCGGGGAGCTGTTTTTT,CASRPESGSGTGELFF
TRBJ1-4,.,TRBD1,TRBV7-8,TGTGCCAGCAGCTCATCCGGGACAGGGGGCATTGCTAATGAAAAACTGTTTTTT,CASSSSGTGGIANEKLFF
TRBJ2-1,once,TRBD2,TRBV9,TGTGCCAGCAGCCCCTGGACTAGCGGGAGGAAGTACAATGAGCAGTTCTTC,CASSPWTSGRKYNEQFF
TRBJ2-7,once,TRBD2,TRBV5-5,TGTGCCAGCAGCACCCCGGGACTAGCGGAAACCCGGCGCGAGCAGTACTTC,CASSTPGLAETRREQYF
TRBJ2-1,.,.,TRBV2,TGTGCCAGCAGTGAAGGGATGGGACTGGGTCAACTTTACAATGAGCAGTTCTTC,CASSEGMGLGQLYNEQFF
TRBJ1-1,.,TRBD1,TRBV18,TGTGCCAGCTCACCGCAACAGGGGAACATAGGCACTGAAGCTTTCTTT,CASSPQQGNIGTEAFF
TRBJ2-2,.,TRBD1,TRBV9,TGTGCCAGCAGCCCCCGGACAGGGAAAAACACCGGGGAGCTGTTTTTT,CASSPRTGKNTGELFF
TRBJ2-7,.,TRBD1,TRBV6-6,TGTGCCAGCAGCCACTCCGGGACAGGGCCCTACGAGCAGTACTTC,CASSHSGTGPYEQYF
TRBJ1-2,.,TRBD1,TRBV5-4,TGTGCCAGCAGCAAACCGACAGGGGGCGCGAGGGGCTACACCTTC,CASSKPTGGARGYTF
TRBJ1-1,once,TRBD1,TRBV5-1,TGCGCCAGCAGCTTGAGGGCGAGGGACAGGGGTTTAAACACTGAAGCTTTCTTT,CASSLRARDRGLNTEAFF
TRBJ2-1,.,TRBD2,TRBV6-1,TGTGCCAGCAGTGAATTTGGGATGGGACTAGCGGGAGGGGCGTTGCTCTTC,CASSEFGMGLAGGALLF
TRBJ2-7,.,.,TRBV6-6,TGTGCCAGCACCCCAACTAGCCTCTCCTACGAGCAGTACTTC,CASTPTSLSYEQYF
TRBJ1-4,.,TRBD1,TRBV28,TGTGCCAGCAGGTCCCGAGGGGGCAGGAATGAAAAACTGTTTTTT,CASRSRGGRNEKLFF
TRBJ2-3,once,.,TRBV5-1,TGCGCCAGCAGCGGGAGGACGGGCAGCACAGATACGCAGTATTTT,CASSGRTGSTDTQYF
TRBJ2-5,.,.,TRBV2,TGTGCCAGCAGTACTCAAACCTTCCAAGAGACCCAGTACTTC,CASSTQTFQETQYF
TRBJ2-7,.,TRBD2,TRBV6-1,TGTGCCAGTAGTGCAACCGCGTCCGGGGGGACCTACGAGCAGTACTTC,CASSATASGGTYEQYF
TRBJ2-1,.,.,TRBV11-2,TGTGCCAGCAGCTCACGACAGGCATACAATGAGCAGTTCTTC,CASSSRQAYNEQFF
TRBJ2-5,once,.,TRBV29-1,TGCAGCGTTGATCAGGGGGGAGAGACCCAGTACTTC,CSVDQGGETQYF
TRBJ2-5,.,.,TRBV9,TGTGCCAGCAGCGTAGGGGATAGCGGCCAAGAGACCCAGTACTTC,CASSVGDSGQETQYF
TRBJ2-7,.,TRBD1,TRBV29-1,TGCAGCGTAGAAAGGGGGACAGGGGCCTACGAGCAGTACTTC,CSVERGTGAYEQYF
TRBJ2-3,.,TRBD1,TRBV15,TGTGCCACCAGCCCAGACAGGGCCACAGATACGCAGTATTTT,CATSPDRATDTQYF
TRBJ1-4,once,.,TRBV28,TGTGCCAGCGCGGGTCCGGCTAATGAAAAACTGTTTTTT,CASAGPANEKLFF
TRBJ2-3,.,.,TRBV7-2,TGTGCCAGCAGTAATCAGGGGTCAGATACGCAGTATTTT,CASSNQGSDTQYF
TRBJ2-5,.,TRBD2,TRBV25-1,TGTGCCAGCAGTGAACGAAGGGGAGGGCTCTCGTACCAAGAGACCCAGTACTTC,CASSERRGGLSYQETQYF
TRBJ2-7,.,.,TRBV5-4,TGTGCCAGCAGCTTGGAGGGGTACGAGCAGTACTTC,CASSLEGYEQYF
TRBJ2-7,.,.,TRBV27,TGTGCCAGCAGTCCTGCAGGGGTCAGCGGCGAGCAGTACTTC,CASSPAGVSGEQYF
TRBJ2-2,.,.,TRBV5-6,TGTGCCAGCAGCTTGGCGGGAGTCACCGGGGAGCTGTTTTTT,CASSLAGVTGELFF
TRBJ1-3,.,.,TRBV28,TGTGGGGCCTCAGGGGCAACTTCCTCTGGAAACACCATATATTTT,CGASGATSSGNTIYF
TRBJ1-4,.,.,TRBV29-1,TGCAGCGTCGTAGGGGGTGCGACTAATGAAAAACTGTTTTTT,CSVVGGATNEKLFF
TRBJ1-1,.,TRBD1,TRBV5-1,TGCGCCAGCAGCTTGGCCGGGACAGGGCTCACTGAAGCTTTCTTT,CASSLAGTGLTEAFF
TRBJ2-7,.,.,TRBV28,TGTGCCAGCAGTTTCCTCTACGAGCAGTACTTC,CASSFLYEQYF
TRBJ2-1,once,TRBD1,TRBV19,TGTGCCAGTAGCTTGCTCAACCGGGACAGCCACAATGAGCAGTTCTTC,CASSLLNRDSHNEQFF